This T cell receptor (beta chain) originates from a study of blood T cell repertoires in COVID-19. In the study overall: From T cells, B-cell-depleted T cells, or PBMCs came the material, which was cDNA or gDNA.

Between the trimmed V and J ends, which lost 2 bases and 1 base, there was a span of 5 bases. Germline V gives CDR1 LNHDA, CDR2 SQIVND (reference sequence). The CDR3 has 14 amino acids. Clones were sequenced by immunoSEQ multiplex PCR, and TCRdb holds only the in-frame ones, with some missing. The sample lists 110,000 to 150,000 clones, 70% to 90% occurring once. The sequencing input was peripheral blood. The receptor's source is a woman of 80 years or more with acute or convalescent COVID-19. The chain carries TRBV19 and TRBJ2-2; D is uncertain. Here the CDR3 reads CASSIQENTGELFF. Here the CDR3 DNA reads TGTGCCAGTAGTATACAGGAGAACACCGGGGAGCTGTTTTTT.